This T cell receptor (beta chain) was profiled in a study of human T cells and chemical hapten exposure. Study-level background: Sensitizing treatment utilized 2% DPC over an approximately 2 cm by approximately 2 cm portion of upper inner arm skin. General study points: Expanded TCR sets contained significantly more large CDR3 similarity clusters than controls. The number of TCRs above 1 in 1000 frequency did not change after DPC sensitization.

One entry per CDR3 protein, called by TCRdb with MiXCR from the RACE reads. The repertoire holds 150,000 to 200,000 distinct CDR3 sequences, with more than 25% as singletons. Time point given: pre-sensitization, week 0. The treatment was: therapeutic diphenylcyclopropenone sensitization with weekly scalp DPC. Patch tests were applied only after blood draws. This clonotype has just a few counts. What it binds is unknown. Sequenced material: whole blood, taken in connection with sensitization to the hapten diphenylcyclopropenone (DPC). This TCR came from a woman in her twenties or thirties with alopecia areata. Some clones in this sample may be carry-over from other donors' samples.

The CDR3 is CSAREAGQTVYGYTF. CDR3 bases: TGCAGTGCTAGAGAGGCGGGACAGACTGTTTATGGCTACACCTTC. V usage is TRBV20-1 and J usage is TRBJ1-2; 7 bases are shared with TRBD1. Germline V gene data show CDR1 as DFQATT and CDR2 as SNEGSKA (reference sequence). The J segment lost 5 bases and the V segment lost 0 bases, leaving 9 bases of the junction unmatched. There are 15 residues in the CDR3.